The entry below gives a single T cell receptor (beta chain) sequence along with its context. The data derive from a study of CD8+CD57+ T cells in acquired aplastic anemia. Whole-study context: Average DNA yield from sorted CD4+ and CD8+ cells was approximately 3 ug.

The CDR3 has 12 residues. Trimming took off 2 bases at V and 1 base at J, with 5 bases between the two ends. The germline V gene has CDR1 SQVTM and CDR2 ANQGSEA. By flow cytometry, patients selected for sequencing had shown an expansion of CD8+CD57+ cells. Both TCR beta VDJ combination and CDR3 sequence profiling were carried out. Genomic DNA was the template for this profiling. A single record per CDR3 protein comes from TCRdb applying MiXCR to the reads. The table shows hundreds of thousands of distinct CDR3 sequences, with over 25% occurring only once. The clonotype was recovered from a human donor with aplastic anemia. The sample consisted of sorted CD4+, CD8+, or CD8+CD57+ T cells (not recorded which) from PBMCs. This chain links TRBV29-1 with TRBJ1-1; D uncertain. CDR3 protein: CSVERPNTEAFF. The CDR3 DNA reads as TGCAGCGTTGAACGGCCGAACACTGAAGCTTTCTTT.